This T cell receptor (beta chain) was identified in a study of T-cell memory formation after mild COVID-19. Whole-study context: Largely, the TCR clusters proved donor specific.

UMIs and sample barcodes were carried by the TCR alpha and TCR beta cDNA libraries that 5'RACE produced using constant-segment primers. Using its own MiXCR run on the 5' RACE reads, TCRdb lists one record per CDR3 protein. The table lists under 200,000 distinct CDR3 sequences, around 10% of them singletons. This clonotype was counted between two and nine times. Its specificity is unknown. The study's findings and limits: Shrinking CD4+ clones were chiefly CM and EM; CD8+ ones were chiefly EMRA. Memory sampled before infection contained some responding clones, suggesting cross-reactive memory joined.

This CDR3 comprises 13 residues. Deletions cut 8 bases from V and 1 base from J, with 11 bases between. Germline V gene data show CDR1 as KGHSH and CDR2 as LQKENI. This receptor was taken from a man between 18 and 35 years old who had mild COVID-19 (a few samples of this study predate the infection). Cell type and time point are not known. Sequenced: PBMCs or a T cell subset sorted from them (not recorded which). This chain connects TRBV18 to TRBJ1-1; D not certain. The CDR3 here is CASLRTQNTEAFF. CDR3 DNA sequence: TGTGCCAGCCTCCGTACCCAGAACACTGAAGCTTTCTTT.